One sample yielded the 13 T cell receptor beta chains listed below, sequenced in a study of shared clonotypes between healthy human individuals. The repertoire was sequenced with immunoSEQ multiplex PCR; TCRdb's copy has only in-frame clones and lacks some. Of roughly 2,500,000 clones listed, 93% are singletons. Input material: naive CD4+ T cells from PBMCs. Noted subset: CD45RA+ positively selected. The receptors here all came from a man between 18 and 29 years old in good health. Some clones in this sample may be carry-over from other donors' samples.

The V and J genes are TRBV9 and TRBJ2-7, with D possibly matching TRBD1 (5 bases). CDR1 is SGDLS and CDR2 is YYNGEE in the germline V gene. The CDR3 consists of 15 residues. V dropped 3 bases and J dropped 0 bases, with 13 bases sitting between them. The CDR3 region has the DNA TGTGCCAGCAGCGGGCAGGGAAACCCCTCCTACGAGCAGTACTTC. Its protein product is CASSGQGNPSYEQYF.

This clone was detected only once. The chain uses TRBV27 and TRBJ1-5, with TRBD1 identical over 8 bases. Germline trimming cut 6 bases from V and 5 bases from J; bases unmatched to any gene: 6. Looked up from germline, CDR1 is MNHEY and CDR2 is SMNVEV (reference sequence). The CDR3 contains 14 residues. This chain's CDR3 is CASRRLQGDQPQHF. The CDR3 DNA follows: TGTGCCAGCAGGAGGTTACAGGGGGATCAGCCCCAGCATTTT.

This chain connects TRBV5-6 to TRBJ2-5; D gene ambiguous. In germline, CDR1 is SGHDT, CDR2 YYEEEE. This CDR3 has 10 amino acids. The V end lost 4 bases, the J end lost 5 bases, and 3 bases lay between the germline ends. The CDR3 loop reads CASSGETQYF. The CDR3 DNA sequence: TGTGCCAGCAGCGGGGAGACCCAGTACTTC.

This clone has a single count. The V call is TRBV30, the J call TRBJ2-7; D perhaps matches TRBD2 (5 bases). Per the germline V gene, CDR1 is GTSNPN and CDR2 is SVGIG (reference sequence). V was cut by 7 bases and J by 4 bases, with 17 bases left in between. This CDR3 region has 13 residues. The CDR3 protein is CASRAGVSYEQYF. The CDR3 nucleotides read TGTGCCTCGCGGGCGGGTGTTTCATACGAGCAGTACTTC.

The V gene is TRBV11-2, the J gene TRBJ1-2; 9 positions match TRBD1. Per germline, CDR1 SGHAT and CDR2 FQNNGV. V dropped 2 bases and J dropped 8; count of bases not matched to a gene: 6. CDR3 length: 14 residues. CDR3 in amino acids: CASSLLQGAGGYTF. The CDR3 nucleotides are TGTGCCAGCAGCTTATTACAGGGGGCTGGCGGCTACACCTTC.

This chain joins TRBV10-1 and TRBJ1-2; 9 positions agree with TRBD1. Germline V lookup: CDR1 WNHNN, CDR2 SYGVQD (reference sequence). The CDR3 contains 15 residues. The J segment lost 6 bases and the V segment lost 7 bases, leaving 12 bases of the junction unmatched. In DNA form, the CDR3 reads TGCGCCAGCAAAGCCTGGACAGGGGATTGGGATGGCTACACCTTC. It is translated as CASKAWTGDWDGYTF.

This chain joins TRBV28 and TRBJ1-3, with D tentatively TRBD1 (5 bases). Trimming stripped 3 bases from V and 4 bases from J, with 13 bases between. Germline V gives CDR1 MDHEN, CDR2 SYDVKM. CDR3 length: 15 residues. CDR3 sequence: CASSFRQGSGNTIYF. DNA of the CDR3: TGTGCCAGCAGTTTTAGGCAGGGATCCGGAAACACCATATATTTT.

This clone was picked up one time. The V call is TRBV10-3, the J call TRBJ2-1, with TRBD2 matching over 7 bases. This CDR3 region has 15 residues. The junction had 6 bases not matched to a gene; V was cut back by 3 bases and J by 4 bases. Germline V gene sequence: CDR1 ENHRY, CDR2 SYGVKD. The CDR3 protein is CAISDPGLGYNEQFF. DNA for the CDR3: TGTGCCATCAGTGACCCCGGACTAGGGTACAATGAGCAGTTCTTC.

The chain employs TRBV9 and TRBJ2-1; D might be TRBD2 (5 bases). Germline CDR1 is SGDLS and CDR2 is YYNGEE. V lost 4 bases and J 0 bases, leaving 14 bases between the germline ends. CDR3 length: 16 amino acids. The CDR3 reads CASSSFPGSSYNEQFF. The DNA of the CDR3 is TGTGCCAGCAGCTCTTTCCCGGGGAGCTCCTACAATGAGCAGTTCTTC.

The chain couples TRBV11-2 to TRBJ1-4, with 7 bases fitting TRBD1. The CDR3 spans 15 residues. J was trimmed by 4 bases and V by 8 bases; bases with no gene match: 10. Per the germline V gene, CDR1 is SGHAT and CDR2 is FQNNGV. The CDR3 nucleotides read TGTGCCAGCGCCTCCCTAAGGGGGCGTAATGAAAAACTGTTTTTT. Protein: CASASLRGRNEKLFF.

The CDR3 nucleotides read TGTGCCAGCAGATTGGGACAGGCGAGCAATCAGCCCCAGCATTTT. It encodes CASRLGQASNQPQHF. V usage is TRBV6-5 and J usage is TRBJ1-5; 8 bases agree with TRBD1. CDR3 length: 15 amino acids. CDR1 is MNHEY and CDR2 is SVGAGI in the germline V gene. The V gene end was trimmed by 6 bases and the J gene end by 1 base; junction bases not matched to a gene: 5.

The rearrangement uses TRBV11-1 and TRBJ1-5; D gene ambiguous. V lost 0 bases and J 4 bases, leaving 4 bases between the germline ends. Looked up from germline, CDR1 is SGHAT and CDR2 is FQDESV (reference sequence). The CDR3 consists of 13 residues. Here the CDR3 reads CASSLALNQPQHF. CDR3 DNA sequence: TGTGCCAGCAGCTTAGCGCTGAATCAGCCCCAGCATTTT.

The chain's CDR3 is CASSQGQGSFTGANVLTF. The CDR3 nucleotides are TGTGCCAGCAGCCAAGGACAGGGAAGCTTCACTGGGGCCAACGTCCTGACTTTC. The V gene is TRBV4-2, the J gene TRBJ2-6; 7 bases are a match to TRBD1. This CDR3 is 18 amino acids long. V lost 1 base to trimming and J lost 2 bases; unmatched junction nucleotides: 8. Germline lookup yields CDR1 LGHNA and CDR2 YNFKEQ.